This T cell receptor beta chain was identified during a study of CD8 T cells in ankylosing spondylitis. Overall study results and limits: Reported data indicate significant enrichment of disease-linked clones within matched ankylosing spondylitis synovial fluid. A TCR beta motif made of roughly eight highly homologous variants seemed typical of ankylosing spondylitis blood.

This clonotype was detected a few times. Its antigen is still unknown. One entry per CDR3 protein, called by TCRdb with MiXCR from the 5' RACE reads. The sample has about 360,000 distinct CDR3 sequences, 20% to 25% seen once. CDR3 length: 15 residues. The ends were cut back, 7 bases at V and 8 bases at J, with 21 bases in the middle. From germline, CDR1 is SNHLY and CDR2 FYNNEI. The material sequenced was blood, either unsorted or a sorted T cell fraction (not recorded which). This rearrangement joins TRBV2 to TRBJ2-4, with a tentative D call TRBD1 (6 bases). The sequence derives from a male donor with ankylosing spondylitis or in good health (not recorded which). This CDR3 is CASTTWGRKADIQYF. The CDR3 region has the DNA TGTGCCAGCACCACCTGGGGGCGGAAGGCAGACATTCAGTACTTC.